The rows below give T cell receptor beta chains drawn from one sample of a study of Ad26.COV2.S vaccination and SARS-CoV-2 variants. TCRdb's table, derived via immunoSEQ multiplex PCR, lists solely in-frame clones and lacks some. The sample contains more than 300,000 clones, roughly 84% of which appear only once. The sequencing here drew on peripheral blood, taken in a trial of Ad26.COV2.S vaccine versus placebo. All receptors derive from a person aged 18-60 years who received the Ad26.COV2.S COVID-19 vaccine or a placebo. The CDR3 runs from the conserved cysteine through the conserved F or W. A D gene is named only where the DNA matches it firmly. Part of the rows lack a size; the others show once, few, many or a class for expanded clones.

-	TRBV5-8	TRBJ1-5	TRBD1	TGTGCCAGCAGCCCGGGACAGGGAATGCAGCCCCAGCATTTT	CASSPGQGMQPQHF
-	TRBV19	TRBJ1-5	TRBD1	TGTGCCAGTAGTACCTTGCCGGCCTTGCCGGGACAGGCTAATCAGCCCCAGCATTTT	CASSTLPALPGQANQPQHF
-	TRBV30	TRBJ1-1	-	TGTGCCTGGAGTTCCGGGGCCAACACTGAAGCTTTCTTT	CAWSSGANTEAFF
-	TRBV6-2/TRBV6-3	TRBJ2-5	-	TGTGCCAGCAGTTACTCATGGGGAGGAGAGACCCAGTACTTC	CASSYSWGGETQYF
once	TRBV4-2	TRBJ2-1	TRBD2	TGTGCCAGCAGCCAAGACGGGACTAGCGGGGGGAAAGGAATAGGAGAGCAGTTCTTC	CASSQDGTSGGKGIGEQFF
-	TRBV7-9	TRBJ1-1	TRBD1	TGTGCCAGCAGCCTTCGCGAAGGACAGGAACGGGCTTTCTTT	CASSLREGQERAFF
-	TRBV9	TRBJ2-2	TRBD1	TGTGCCAGCAGCGCAGCCGGGACAGGGGGGCTTCGGGACACCGGGGAGCTGTTTTTT	CASSAAGTGGLRDTGELFF
-	TRBV5-4	TRBJ2-2	TRBD1	TGTGCCAGCAGCAGACACAGGGGAGACGGGGAGCTGTTTTTT	CASSRHRGDGELFF
-	TRBV7-8	TRBJ2-7	-	TGTGCCAGCAGCCTCTCAGGGGGGAGGGACTACGAGCAGTACTTC	CASSLSGGRDYEQYF
once	TRBV9	TRBJ2-3	-	TGTGCCAGCAGCGTAGGATCCCGGGTAGATACGCAGTATTTT	CASSVGSRVDTQYF
-	TRBV4-2	TRBJ1-2	TRBD1	TGTGCCAGCAGCCGGGGGACAGAACAAGGCTACACCTTC	CASSRGTEQGYTF
-	TRBV2	TRBJ1-4	-	TGTGCCAGCAAAGCCGGGGGGGAAAAACTGTTTTTT	CASKAGGEKLFF
-	TRBV18	TRBJ1-1	-	TGTGCCAGCTCTACAGGGCCTAACACTGAAGCTTTCTTT	CASSTGPNTEAFF
-	TRBV19	TRBJ1-1	-	TGTGCCAGTACTTCCCTGGAGGGCGCTGGGATGAACACTGAAGCTTTCTTT	CASTSLEGAGMNTEAFF
few	TRBV7-2	TRBJ2-3	-	TGTGCCAGCAGCCCAGGCACAGATACGCAGTATTTT	CASSPGTDTQYF
-	TRBV5-1	TRBJ2-3	-	TGCGCCAGCAGCCGTGTCGACCGCCGGGCAGATACGCAGTATTTT	CASSRVDRRADTQYF
-	TRBV4-1	TRBJ1-4	-	TGCGCCAGCAGCCTCACAGCAACTAATGAAAAACTGTTTTTT	CASSLTATNEKLFF
once	TRBV30	TRBJ1-2	-	TGTGGGTCCTTTGACTATGGCTACACCTTC	CGSFDYGYTF
-	TRBV3-1/TRBV3-2	TRBJ2-1	TRBD2	TGTGCCAGCAGCCAAGGGGGACTAGGGTACAATGAGCAGTTCTTC	CASSQGGLGYNEQFF
-	TRBV5-1	TRBJ2-4	TRBD2	TGCGCCAGCAGCCCGGAGGGAGGGATCAAAAACATTCAGTACTTC	CASSPEGGIKNIQYF
-	TRBV7-2	TRBJ1-2	-	TGTGCCAGCAGCACCCCGGGTCATGGCTACACCTTC	CASSTPGHGYTF
-	TRBV7-6	TRBJ2-1	TRBD2	TGTGCCAGCAGCTTACTAGCGGGAACCTACAATGAGCAGTTCTTC	CASSLLAGTYNEQFF
-	TRBV3-1/TRBV3-2	TRBJ1-2	TRBD1	TGTGCCAGCAGCCAAGAATGGACAGGGTCTTTGTCGGGCTATGGCTACACCTTC	CASSQEWTGSLSGYGYTF
once	TRBV5-4	TRBJ1-6	-	TGTGCCAGCAGCTTGGCCGGGCTCTATAATTCACCCCTCCACTTT	CASSLAGLYNSPLHF
-	TRBV5-1	TRBJ2-3	TRBD2	TGCGCCAGCAGCTCGGGGCCCGGGACTAGCGGTTCAGATACGCAGTATTTT	CASSSGPGTSGSDTQYF
-	TRBV3-1/TRBV3-2	TRBJ1-4	-	TGTGCCAGCAGCCATCTGGACGTCGCAACTAATGAAAAACTGTTTTTT	CASSHLDVATNEKLFF
-	TRBV7-9	TRBJ2-5	-	TGTGCCAGCAGCTTAGGTCTGAGGCTGACCCAAGAGACCCAGTACTTC	CASSLGLRLTQETQYF
-	TRBV7-9	TRBJ1-5	-	TGTGCCAGCAGCTTGCAGGGCGGTCAGCCCCAGCATTTT	CASSLQGGQPQHF
-	TRBV7-9	TRBJ1-2	-	TGTGCCAGCAGCAGGGACACCTTCGGGTATGGCTACACCTTC	CASSRDTFGYGYTF
few	TRBV27	TRBJ1-1	-	TGTGCCAGCAGTTTGGGGCGGGACACTGAAGCTTTCTTT	CASSLGRDTEAFF
-	TRBV4-1	TRBJ1-2	-	TGCGCCAGCAGCCAAGTATCCAGGGGCCTGGTCGACTATGGCTACACCTTC	CASSQVSRGLVDYGYTF
-	TRBV30	TRBJ1-1	-	TGTGCCTGGAGCGACAGGTCCACTGAAGCTTTCTTT	CAWSDRSTEAFF
-	TRBV19	TRBJ2-7	TRBD1	TGTGCCAGTAGTATATGGAAGGGACAGAACTACGAGCAGTACTTC	CASSIWKGQNYEQYF
-	TRBV6-6	TRBJ1-2	TRBD1	TGTGCCAGCAGTATACAGGGGGACGACTATGGCTACACCTTC	CASSIQGDDYGYTF
-	TRBV4-1	TRBJ1-5	-	TGCGCCAGCAGCCAACCTGGGGGCCGCTATAGCAATCAGCCCCAGCATTTT	CASSQPGGRYSNQPQHF
-	TRBV4-2	TRBJ2-7	TRBD2	TGTGCCAGCAGCCATGGCGGGGGTTCCTCCTACGAGCAGTACTTC	CASSHGGGSSYEQYF
-	TRBV5-1	TRBJ2-7	-	TGCGCCAGCAGCTTGGCCGGGACCGTAGACTCCTACGAGCAGTACTTC	CASSLAGTVDSYEQYF
-	TRBV5-4	TRBJ1-2	TRBD1	TGTGCCAGCAGCCCCGACAGGGTTCATGGCTACACCTTC	CASSPDRVHGYTF
-	TRBV29-1	TRBJ1-3	-	TGCAGCGTTAAAGGGGGCTCTGGAAACACCATATATTTT	CSVKGGSGNTIYF
-	TRBV3-1/TRBV3-2	TRBJ1-5	-	TGTGCCAGCAGCCAATCGGGAAGGAAGGGCAATCAGCCCCAGCATTTT	CASSQSGRKGNQPQHF
-	TRBV13	TRBJ1-2	TRBD1	TGTGCCAGCAGCTCCGGACAGGGTACGCGCGGCTACACCTTC	CASSSGQGTRGYTF
-	TRBV12-3/TRBV12-4	TRBJ2-1	-	TGTGCCAGCAGTCCGGATTTGAGGGGTGTACAGTTCTTC	CASSPDLRGVQFF
once	TRBV6-5	TRBJ1-3	-	TGTGCCAGCAGACTTTCGCTGGACTCTGGAAACACCATATATTTT	CASRLSLDSGNTIYF
-	TRBV4-1	TRBJ2-3	TRBD2	TGCGCCAGCAGCCAAGATGGGACGGGGGGAGCCACAGATACGCAGTATTTT	CASSQDGTGGATDTQYF
-	TRBV20-1	TRBJ2-7	TRBD1	TGCAGTGCCAGTGACAGGGGCGTCTTCGAGCAGTACTTC	CSASDRGVFEQYF
-	TRBV11-3	TRBJ2-1	-	TGTGCCAGCAGCTTAACGGGGGAGCCTTACAATGAGCAGTTCTTC	CASSLTGEPYNEQFF
-	TRBV20-1	TRBJ2-1	TRBD2	TGCAGTGCTAGTTTACGGCTAGCGGGGGCCTACAATGAGCAGTTCTTC	CSASLRLAGAYNEQFF
-	TRBV6-1	TRBJ1-1	-	TGTGCCAGCAGTGAAGTTCCGGCCGGTGAAGCTTTCTTT	CASSEVPAGEAFF
-	TRBV7-2	TRBJ1-3	-	TGTGCCAGCAGCAGAACGGAAACTGGAAACACCATATATTTT	CASSRTETGNTIYF
-	TRBV7-9	TRBJ2-5	-	TGTGCCAGCAGCTTAGTGGGGGCCTCAGGGGAGACCCAGTACTTC	CASSLVGASGETQYF
-	TRBV5-1	TRBJ2-2	TRBD2	TGCGCCAGCAGCTATGGACTAGTTGGAGGCGCCGGGGAGCTGTTTTTT	CASSYGLVGGAGELFF
-	TRBV30	TRBJ2-2	TRBD1	TGTGCCTGGAGTCAACAGGGGACCGGGGAGCTGTTTTTT	CAWSQQGTGELFF
-	TRBV18	TRBJ2-2	TRBD1	TGTGCCAGCTCACCCCTTGGGACAGGCACCGGGGAGCTGTTTTTT	CASSPLGTGTGELFF